Below are 22 T cell receptor beta chains sequenced from a single sample in a study of cytotoxic CD8 clonotypes in ibrutinib-treated CLL. Libraries were prepared by immunoSEQ multiplex PCR; TCRdb keeps only in-frame clonotypes and omits some of them. Altogether 200,000 or so clones are present, 79% being singletons, with the ten largest covering 11%. This specimen was PBMCs, taken after 12 months of ibrutinib treatment. These TCRs come from a human donor with chronic lymphocytic leukemia.

The rearrangement joins TRBV28 to TRBJ2-3, with 8 bases matching TRBD1. The V gene end was trimmed by 5 bases and the J gene end by 3 bases; junction bases not matched to a gene: 4. CDR3 length: 14 residues. Germline V gives CDR1 MDHEN, CDR2 SYDVKM. This CDR3 reads CASSITGGTDTQYF. As DNA, the CDR3 is TGTGCCAGCAGTATCACAGGGGGGACAGATACGCAGTATTTT.

The V and J genes are TRBV14 and TRBJ1-2, with TRBD1 matching over 11 bases. This CDR3 spans 16 amino acids. CDR1 and CDR2 from the germline V gene are SGHDN and FVKESK. The V and J ends lost 0 bases and 8 bases, in that order; junction bases with no gene match: 8. In DNA, the CDR3 is TGTGCCAGCAGCCAAGACCCGGGACAGGGGGGAAGGGGCTACACCTTC. Protein product: CASSQDPGQGGRGYTF.

The chain has TRBV5-1 and TRBJ1-5, with D possibly being TRBD1 (5 bases). The CDR3 length is 15 residues. Germline CDR1 reads SGHRS; CDR2 reads YFSETQ. V was pared by 7 bases and J by 5 bases, with 19 bases between. CDR3 nucleotides: TGCGCCAGCGACCAGGTCCGGACATTCGATCAGCCCCAGCATTTT. Amino acid sequence: CASDQVRTFDQPQHF.

The chain combines TRBV18 with TRBJ2-3; D gene unclear. The CDR3 runs 12 residues. Trimming pared 0 bases from V and 5 bases from J, leaving 3 bases between. The V gene's germline CDR1 is KGHSH and CDR2 LQKENI. CDR3 protein: CASSPPVDTQYF. For the CDR3, the DNA is TGTGCCAGCTCACCACCGGTAGATACGCAGTATTTT.

The rearrangement links TRBV11-1 to TRBJ2-7; 9 bases agree with TRBD2. The CDR3 length is 15 residues. V shed 3 bases and J 6 bases; nucleotides not matched to a gene: 9. In germline, CDR1 is SGHAT, CDR2 FQDESV (reference sequence). This CDR3 is CASSFLAGGPPEQYF. In DNA form, the CDR3 reads TGTGCCAGCAGCTTTCTGGCGGGAGGGCCTCCCGAGCAGTACTTC.

A few counts support this clone. The V call is TRBV19, the J call TRBJ1-1; D is undetermined. Looked up from germline, CDR1 is LNHDA and CDR2 is SQIVND (reference sequence). CDR3 size: 13 residues. V lost 5 bases and J lost 0, with 7 bases in between. This chain's CDR3 is CASSAYMNTEAFF. In DNA, the CDR3 is TGTGCCAGTAGTGCATATATGAACACTGAAGCTTTCTTT. Filled out from reference TRBV19 and TRBJ1-1, the complete variable domain reads DGGITQSPKYLFRKEGQNVTLSCEQNLNHDAMYWYRQDPGQGLRLIYYSQIVNDFQKGDIAEGYSVSREKKESFPLTVTSAQKNPTAFYLCASSAYMNTEAFFGQGTRLTVV.

This chain links TRBV7-2 with TRBJ1-3; 7 positions agree with TRBD1. The trim removed 1 base at V and 2 bases at J, leaving 2 bases unmatched. Per germline, CDR1 SGHTA and CDR2 FQGNSA. The length of the CDR3 is 15 residues. The CDR3 sequence: CASSLGGTAGNTIYF. The CDR3 DNA follows: TGTGCCAGCAGCTTAGGAGGGACAGCTGGAAACACCATATATTTT.

The chain couples TRBV29-1 to TRBJ2-7; 10 nucleotides match TRBD1. Trimming removed 6 bases from V and 3 bases from J; junction bases left unmatched: 2. The CDR3 loop spans 12 amino acids. Germline lookup yields CDR1 SQVTM and CDR2 ANQGSEA. The DNA for the CDR3 is TGCAGCGTGGGGACAGGGGTCTACGAGCAGTACTTC. Encoded protein: CSVGTGVYEQYF.

The rearrangement links TRBV6-6 to TRBJ1-2; the D gene is possibly TRBD1 (5 bases). The CDR3 runs 12 residues. The V gene's germline CDR1 is MNHNY and CDR2 SVGAGI (reference sequence). V was pared by 5 bases and J by 10 bases, with 14 bases between. The CDR3 sequence is CASSPGPGVYTF. In DNA, the CDR3 is TGTGCCAGCAGTCCAGGGCCTGGAGTCTACACCTTC.

The J gene is TRBJ2-3, the V gene TRBV5-1; D gene uncertain. Germline V gene data show CDR1 as SGHRS and CDR2 as YFSETQ. CDR3 length: 13 amino acids. Trimming took off 4 bases at V and 4 bases at J, with 10 bases between the two ends. CDR3 DNA sequence: TGCGCCAGCAGCAATCCGATAGCAGATACGCAGTATTTT. Its translation: CASSNPIADTQYF.

The chain combines TRBV6-1 with TRBJ1-5; weak D call: TRBD1 (5 bases). V was clipped by 4 bases and J by 0 bases, with 22 bases between them. CDR1 and CDR2 (germline): MNHNS, SASEGT. The CDR3 sequence is 19 residues long. Written as DNA, the CDR3 is TGTGCCAGCAGTGGAGGGGCGGGACGGACCCCCTATAGCAATCAGCCCCAGCATTTT. Protein: CASSGGAGRTPYSNQPQHF.

CDR3 in amino acids: CASSGGNVNTGELFF. The CDR3 region has the DNA TGTGCCAGCAGCGGGGGGAACGTGAACACCGGGGAGCTGTTTTTT. V is TRBV7-6 and J is TRBJ2-2, with D perhaps TRBD2 (6 bases). The CDR3 spans 15 residues. With 5 bases removed from V and 1 base from J, the gap between germline ends came to 11 bases. Germline lookup yields CDR1 SGHVS and CDR2 FNYEAQ.

This clone was detected once. V usage is TRBV10-2 and J usage is TRBJ2-4, with 7 bases aligning to TRBD1. This CDR3 is built from 13 residues. The V gene end was trimmed by 7 bases and the J gene end by 2 bases; junction bases not matched to a gene: 2. CDR1 WSHSY and CDR2 SAAADI come from the germline V gene. CDR3 in DNA: TGCGCCAGCACGGGACAGCCCAAAAACATTCAGTACTTC. It codes for CASTGQPKNIQYF.

This clone was seen a few times. The chain joins TRBV7-2 to TRBJ1-1, with 9 positions matching TRBD1. CDR1 is SGHTA, CDR2 FQGNSA, per germline. The CDR3 sequence is 16 residues long. V was pared by 0 bases and J by 9 bases, with 11 bases of the junction left unmatched. The CDR3 spells CASSLAGQGLSSKAFF. CDR3 coding DNA: TGTGCCAGCAGCTTAGCGGGACAGGGTTTATCAAGCAAAGCTTTCTTT.

This sequence joins TRBV18 and TRBJ1-2, with a tentative D call TRBD1 (5 bases). In germline, CDR1 is KGHSH, CDR2 LQKENI. V was clipped by 3 bases and J by 4 bases, with 18 bases between them. The CDR3 is 16 amino acids. The CDR3 DNA reads as TGTGCCAGCTCACCCACCGCGTCCAGGGCTATCTATGGCTACACCTTC. It encodes CASSPTASRAIYGYTF.

J is TRBJ2-7 and V is TRBV18; tentatively, D is TRBD2 (6 bases). Germline V CDR1 and CDR2: KGHSH, LQKENI. This CDR3 has 15 amino acids. V lost 2 bases to trimming and J lost 0 bases, with 11 bases between them. Here the CDR3 DNA reads TGTGCCAGCTCACCAGGCACGGGGGACTCCTACGAGCAGTACTTC. This sequence encodes CASSPGTGDSYEQYF.

The chain joins TRBV10-2 to TRBJ2-7; 11 nucleotides align to TRBD2. Looked up from germline, CDR1 is WSHSY and CDR2 is SAAADI. Trimming cost V 2 bases and J 3 bases; bases outside gene matches: 0. The CDR3 totals 14 residues. The CDR3 nucleotides read TGCGCCAGCAGTGAGGGGACTAGCGGCTACGAGCAGTACTTC. Amino acids: CASSEGTSGYEQYF.

With respect to this clone: The germline gene is not matched at one end of the junction; a read error may be the cause. The V gene is TRBV7-7, the J gene TRBJ1-5; no clear D gene. Germline CDR1 reads SSHAT; CDR2 reads FNYEAQ (reference sequence). This CDR3 is 13 amino acids long. CDR3 in amino acids: CASSLAQDQPQHF. In DNA, the CDR3 is TGTGCTAGCAGCTTAGCGCAGGATCAGCCCCAGCATTTT.

The chain links TRBV2 to TRBJ2-3, with D perhaps assigned TRBD1 or TRBD2 (5 bases each). This CDR3 contains 15 residues. CDR1 SNHLY and CDR2 FYNNEI come from the germline V gene. Trimming shortened V by 8 bases and J by 2 bases, and 17 bases separated the two germline ends. CDR3 DNA sequence: TGTGCCAGCGGGGAGTGGGGGAGCCTCACAGATACGCAGTATTTT. This gives the protein CASGEWGSLTDTQYF. Variable domain in full (rest from reference TRBV2 and TRBJ2-3): EPEVTQTPSHQVTQMGQEVILRCVPISNHLYFYWYRQILGQKVEFLVSFYNNEISEKSEIFDDQFSVERPDGSNFTLKIRSTKLEDSAMYFCASGEWGSLTDTQYFGPGTRLTVL.

This chain uses TRBV5-1 with TRBJ1-4, with TRBD1 as a possible D gene (6 bases). V gave up 3 bases and J gave up 0 bases, with 12 bases separating them. The germline CDR1 and CDR2 sequences are SGHRS and YFSETQ. The CDR3 sequence is 16 residues long. The CDR3 DNA follows: TGCGCCAGCAGCTGGGGACACCTTGCAACTAATGAAAAACTGTTTTTT. Its translation is CASSWGHLATNEKLFF.

Concerning this clone: Being one base from a much bigger clone, this may be a read error. The chain carries TRBV14 and TRBJ1-5; no reliable D call. Trimming took off 1 base at V and 2 bases at J, with 6 bases between the two ends. CDR3 length: 14 amino acids. Germline lookup yields CDR1 SGHDN and CDR2 FVKESK. The CDR3 DNA is TGTGCCAGCAGCCAAGGTGGAGGCAATCAGCCCCAGCATTTT. This encodes CASSQGGGNQPQHF.

The V call is TRBV9, the J call TRBJ2-7, with D possibly being TRBD1 (6 bases). V was trimmed by 0 bases and J by 3 bases, leaving 10 bases between them. CDR3 length: 14 amino acids. Germline CDR1 and CDR2: SGDLS and YYNGEE. The CDR3 sequence is CASSVGQGNYEQYF. Written as DNA, the CDR3 is TGTGCCAGCAGCGTAGGGCAGGGGAACTACGAGCAGTACTTC.